The T cell receptor beta chain under discussion was sequenced for a study of cytomegalovirus exposure and HLA in healthy donors. Findings and limits, study-wide: In a later analysis, TCR association rates varied by HLA locus: DRB1 most, HLA-C fewest. Later on, a genetic analysis was performed. It linked a missense variant in DCLRE1C with V- and J-gene trimming of TCR beta. As was reported, the HLA-A and HLA-B alleles of most subjects were accurately predicted from TCR beta sequences.

V gave up 1 base and J gave up 3 bases; unmatched junction bases: 4. The CDR3 is 16 amino acids. CDR1 MNHEY and CDR2 SMNVEV come from the germline V gene (reference sequence). The PCR made use of 60 Vbeta and 13 Jbeta primers. Sequenced by immunoSEQ multiplex PCR; TCRdb stores in-frame clones only, minus some. This sample yields 80,000 or so clones, of which 60% to 85% are seen a single time; less than 4.5% belongs to the top ten. Nominal health characterized the donors when sampled, though unrecorded immune exposures were likely. This clone occurred once. Its antigen is as yet unknown. The chain links TRBV27 to TRBJ2-7, with TRBD1 identical over 12 bases. The clonotype was recovered from a man aged 35 to 55 in good health and CMV-seronegative. The sequenced sample consisted of PBMCs. DNA of the CDR3: TGTGCCAGCAGTTTATTCCGGGACAGGGGGCTCTACGAGCAGTACTTC. This translates into CASSLFRDRGLYEQYF.